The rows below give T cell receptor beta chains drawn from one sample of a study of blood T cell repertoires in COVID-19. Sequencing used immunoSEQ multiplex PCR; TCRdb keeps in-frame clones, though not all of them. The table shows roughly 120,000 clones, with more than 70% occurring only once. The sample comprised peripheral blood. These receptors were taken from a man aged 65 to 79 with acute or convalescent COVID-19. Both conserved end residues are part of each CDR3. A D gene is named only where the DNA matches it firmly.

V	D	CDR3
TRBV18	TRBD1	CASSPTGQNGYTF
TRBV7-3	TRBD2	CASSLTSGGAHETQYF
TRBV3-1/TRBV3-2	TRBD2	CASSQGGRGGFNEQFF
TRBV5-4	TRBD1	CASSLRGLGNYEQYF
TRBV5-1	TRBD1	CASSLRAGGNTEAFF
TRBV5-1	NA	CASSSLGTAEACTF
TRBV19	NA	CASSIFWASPGNTIYF
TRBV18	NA	CASSPRRQDGTEAFF
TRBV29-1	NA	CSVESGEETQYF
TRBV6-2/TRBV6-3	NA	CASSPTKIENIQYF
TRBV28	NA	CASSLLGANEKLFF
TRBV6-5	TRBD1	CASRPDRGRSPLHF
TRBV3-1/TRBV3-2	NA	CASSQASSYNSPLHF
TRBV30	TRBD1	CASRTLQGGVNYGYTF
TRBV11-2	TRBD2	CASSYPGLGAYEQYF
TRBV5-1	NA	CASSLAPGFSDTQYF
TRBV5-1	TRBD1	CASERGDSSMNTEAFF
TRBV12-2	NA	CASRSSNRDRERGRNEKLFF